The rows below give T cell receptor beta chains drawn from one sample of a study of T-cell memory formation after mild COVID-19. TCRdb re-called the 5' RACE reads through MiXCR, storing one row per CDR3 protein. The table shows hundreds of thousands of distinct CDR3 sequences, with around a quarter occurring only once. Material: PBMCs or a T cell subset sorted from them (not recorded which). Every receptor here comes from an adult woman who had mild COVID-19 (a few samples of this study predate the infection). Cell type and time point are not known. CDR3s include the opening cysteine and the closing phenylalanine or tryptophan.

J	V	CDR3
TRBJ2-5	TRBV20-1	CSARDPWDSGGETQYF
TRBJ1-2	TRBV7-9	CASSPPRGQGARGYTF
TRBJ2-1	TRBV30	CACYYRDRGNNEQFF
TRBJ2-5	TRBV9	CASSVDEAGAIQETQYF
TRBJ2-5	TRBV29-1	CSVAWRRGGTETQYF
TRBJ2-3	TRBV19	CATSIGIAASTDTQYF
TRBJ1-2	TRBV12-3/TRBV12-4	CASSSGYYGYTF
TRBJ2-3	TRBV5-1	CASSLSRVLTDTQYF
TRBJ2-5	TRBV7-9	CASSAHLTAQYF
TRBJ2-7	TRBV4-1	CASSQAHRTGRYEQYF
TRBJ2-7	TRBV5-4	CASSPGNRPPYEQYF
TRBJ2-1	TRBV7-9	CASSYPFDEQFF
TRBJ2-2	TRBV5-1	CASSPGQPANTGELFF
TRBJ2-5	TRBV7-2	CASSLGIQGPPYF
TRBJ1-1	TRBV20-1	CSAKWGGRDTEAFF
TRBJ2-1	TRBV30	CAWTSGRAISDEQFF
TRBJ2-1	TRBV19	CASSMKGEQFF
TRBJ2-1	TRBV7-7	CASSSSGPANEQFF
TRBJ2-7	TRBV6-2/TRBV6-3	CASSFQDRGRGEQYF
TRBJ1-2	TRBV15	CATSERQRNTYGYTF
TRBJ2-1	TRBV7-8	CASSLRTSPTEVQFF
TRBJ1-2	TRBV5-1	CASSTDSFGYTF
TRBJ2-3	TRBV7-2	CASSFNSGGTDTQYF
TRBJ1-2	TRBV5-1	CASSLGGQARGYTF
TRBJ2-7	TRBV20-1	CSATDDITYEQYF
TRBJ2-1	TRBV7-6	CASSLVPRYNEQFF
TRBJ2-2	TRBV15	CATSRDEGQGIMTGELFF
TRBJ2-1	TRBV7-3	CARSDRAGGSYNEQFF
TRBJ2-1	TRBV12-3/TRBV12-4	CASSFMFGGGYNEQFF
TRBJ1-5	TRBV20-1	CSASGTGLQPQHF
TRBJ2-1	TRBV5-1	CASSSTGTATYNEQFF